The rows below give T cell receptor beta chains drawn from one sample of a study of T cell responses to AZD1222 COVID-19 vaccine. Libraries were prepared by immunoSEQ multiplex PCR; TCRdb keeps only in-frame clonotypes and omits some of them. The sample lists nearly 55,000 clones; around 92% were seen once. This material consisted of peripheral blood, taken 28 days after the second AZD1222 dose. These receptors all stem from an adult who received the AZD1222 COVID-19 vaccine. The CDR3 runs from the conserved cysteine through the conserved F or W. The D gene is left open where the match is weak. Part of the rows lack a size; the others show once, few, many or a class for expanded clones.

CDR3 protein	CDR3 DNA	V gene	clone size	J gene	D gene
CASSLGNLRLEEAFF	TGTGCCAGCAGCTTGGGGAATCTCAGACTCGAAGAAGCTTTCTTT	TRBV5-5	-	TRBJ1-1	-
CASSLEAGPSTDTQYF	TGTGCCAGCAGCTTAGAAGCGGGCCCTAGCACAGATACGCAGTATTTT	TRBV7-2	-	TRBJ2-3	-
CASSDPDSAYNEQFF	TGCGCCAGCAGTGATCCTGACTCTGCCTACAATGAGCAGTTCTTC	TRBV10-1	once	TRBJ2-1	-
CASSLAKDRTYEQYF	TGTGCCAGCAGCTTAGCTAAGGACAGGACCTACGAGCAGTACTTC	TRBV7-6	medium-sized	TRBJ2-7	TRBD1
CASSPKIRTAINQPQHF	TGTGCCAGCAGTCCCAAAATCAGGACAGCTATAAATCAGCCCCAGCATTTT	TRBV27	once	TRBJ1-5	-
CASSLVTSDYNEQFF	TGTGCCAGCAGCTTAGTTACTAGCGATTACAATGAGCAGTTCTTC	TRBV7-2	-	TRBJ2-1	TRBD2
CASSASPGTGKETQYF	TGTGCCAGCAGCGCCTCGCCCGGGACAGGAAAAGAGACCCAGTACTTC	TRBV11-3	-	TRBJ2-5	TRBD1
CASSFGLAGVGETQYF	TGTGCCAGCAGCTTCGGACTAGCGGGAGTTGGGGAGACCCAGTACTTC	TRBV7-9	-	TRBJ2-5	TRBD2
CASSGLAGVNSYEQYF	TGTGCCAGCAGCGGATTAGCGGGTGTGAACTCCTACGAGCAGTACTTC	TRBV7-9	-	TRBJ2-7	TRBD2
CASSVAGTGLRAFF	TGTGCCAGCAGTGTTGCCGGGACAGGGCTCCGAGCTTTCTTT	TRBV25-1	-	TRBJ1-1	TRBD1
CASSTGVGETQYF	TGTGCCAGTAGTACAGGGGTGGGAGAGACCCAGTACTTC	TRBV19	-	TRBJ2-5	-
CASSLVGPGTGSEKLFF	TGCGCCAGCAGCTTGGTGGGTCCTGGGACAGGGTCTGAAAAACTGTTTTTT	TRBV5-1	-	TRBJ1-4	TRBD1
CASSSEYQEYEQYF	TGTGCCAGCAGCTCAGAATATCAGGAATACGAGCAGTACTTC	TRBV7-8	-	TRBJ2-7	-
CASRRRQSSGNTIYF	TGTGCCAGCAGGCGACGGCAGAGCTCTGGAAACACCATATATTTT	TRBV2	-	TRBJ1-3	-
CASSPPDQPQHF	TGTGCCAGCTCACCTCCTGATCAGCCCCAGCATTTT	TRBV18	-	TRBJ1-5	-
CASNRASYGYTF	TGTGCCAGCAACAGGGCGAGCTATGGCTACACCTTC	TRBV9	few	TRBJ1-2	-
CAWSNRGGPSSNQPQHF	TGTGCCTGGAGTAACAGGGGTGGGCCATCGAGCAATCAGCCCCAGCATTTT	TRBV30	-	TRBJ1-5	TRBD1
CASSIVLAGTGQGNTIYF	TGTGCCAGTAGTATAGTTCTAGCCGGGACAGGGCAAGGAAACACCATATATTTT	TRBV19	-	TRBJ1-3	TRBD1
CASSLVVAAKDIQYF	TGTGCCAGCTCACTAGTGGTGGCAGCGAAGGACATTCAGTACTTC	TRBV18	-	TRBJ2-4	-
CASSPGGDEQFF	TGTGCCAGCAGCCCCGGCGGGGATGAGCAGTTCTTC	TRBV12-3/TRBV12-4	-	TRBJ2-1	-
CASSRPRDRNSPLHF	TGTGCCAGCAGTCGCCCCCGGGACAGAAATTCACCCCTCCACTTT	TRBV6-5	-	TRBJ1-6	TRBD1
CATSRDPRSYGYTF	TGTGCCACCAGCAGAGATCCGCGATCCTATGGCTACACCTTC	TRBV15	-	TRBJ1-2	-
CASTLAQGRTEAFF	TGTGCCAGCACCCTAGCGCAGGGGCGGACTGAAGCTTTCTTT	TRBV7-2	-	TRBJ1-1	-
CASSIELGGGADTQYF	TGTGCCAGTAGTATAGAATTGGGTGGAGGTGCAGATACGCAGTATTTT	TRBV19	-	TRBJ2-3	-
CASSLVMVREKLFF	TGTGCCAGCAGCTTAGTCATGGTGCGGGAAAAACTGTTTTTT	TRBV7-9	-	TRBJ1-4	-
CASSQAYRGSDEKLFF	TGTGCCAGCAGCCAAGCCTACAGGGGATCGGATGAAAAACTGTTTTTT	TRBV3-1/TRBV3-2	-	TRBJ1-4	TRBD1